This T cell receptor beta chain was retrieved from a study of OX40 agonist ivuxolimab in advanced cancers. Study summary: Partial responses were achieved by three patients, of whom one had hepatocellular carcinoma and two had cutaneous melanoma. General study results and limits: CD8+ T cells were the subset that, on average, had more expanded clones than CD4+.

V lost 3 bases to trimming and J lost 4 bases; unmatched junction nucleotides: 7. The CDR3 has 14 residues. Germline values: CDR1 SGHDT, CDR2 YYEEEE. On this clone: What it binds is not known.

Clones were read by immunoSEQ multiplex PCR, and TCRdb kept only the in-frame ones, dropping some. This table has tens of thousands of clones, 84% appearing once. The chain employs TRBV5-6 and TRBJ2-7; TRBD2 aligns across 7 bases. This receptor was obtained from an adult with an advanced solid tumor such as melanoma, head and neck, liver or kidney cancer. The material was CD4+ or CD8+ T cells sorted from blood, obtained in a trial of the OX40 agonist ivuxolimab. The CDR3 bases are TGTGCCAGCAGCTGGAATGCGGGAGAATACGAGCAGTACTTC. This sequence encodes CASSWNAGEYEQYF.